This T cell receptor (beta chain) was sequenced for a study of cytomegalovirus exposure and HLA in healthy donors (dated by TCRdb to the late 2010s). About the full investigation: In an earlier analysis of approximately 500 of the donors, about 270 Gb of sequence data and approximately 120 million unique TCR beta sequences from some 170 million T cells were reported. In an earlier analysis of several hundred of the donors, high-throughput TCR beta sequencing was used to judge whether each TCR beta V gene segment behaved as functional or pseudogenic. In a later analysis, previously published TCR beta repertoires from 600 to 850 donors were re-analyzed and high-resolution HLA genotyping was added so that TCR occurrence patterns could be studied. The study profiled the T cell repertoires of approximately 700 subjects by immunosequencing and related them to cytomegalovirus serostatus. Both class I and class II loci were covered by HLA typing, at four-digit resolution. Donor age, sex, ethnicity and CMV serostatus were compiled alongside the repertoire data. To predict cytomegalovirus infection status, the study brought together high-throughput TCR immunosequencing, statistical association of individual TCRs with disease status, and machine learning. The number of donors typed differed by locus, with roughly 620-630 for A, B, C, DRB1 and DQB1, 522 for DQA1, nearly 610 for DPA1, and approximately 470 for DPB1. The genetic ancestry cluster associated with self-reported Caucasian donors included over 80% of the 398 genotyped donors. A later genetic analysis used genome-wide SNP genotypes for about 60% of the roughly 700 donors, treating that subset as a discovery cohort. Rather than drawing on any new phenotypic data, the later analysis identified candidate immune exposures from TCR beta sequences and the way those sequences occurred across donors. Among around 400 genotyped donors of the cohort, an average of around 250,000 unique TCR beta nucleotide sequences was sequenced per donor, of which about 19% were non-productive. Every discovery cohort repertoire had been produced on one sequencing platform. An early release that covered approximately 600 HLA-typed donors contained approximately 320 gigabases of sequencing data and tens of millions of unique TCR sequences. In addition to the first cohort of about 650 subjects, a separate validation cohort of about 120 different subjects was used. Several DR-DQ haplotypes were treated as single units for association and clustering because of strong linkage in the cohort. The aim of the study was to test whether cataloging public T cell receptors could identify signatures of past pathogen exposure.

On this clone: Its recognized antigen is unknown. No base quality information exists; no much larger clone differs at one position.

Broader findings and caveats from the paper: Correlated functional status among segregating V segments might be attributable to linkage disequilibrium, but an unknown experimental factor could not be ruled out. A later genetic analysis associated a missense DCLRE1C variant with V-gene and J-gene trimming of TCR beta chains, and an independent cohort replicated the association. A further reported finding was that TCR beta sequences accurately predicted the HLA-A and HLA-B alleles for most subjects in the first cohort. A later analysis found that TCR association rates varied across HLA loci, with DRB1 alleles showing the most associated TCRs and HLA-C alleles the fewest. A cluster of highly shared sequence variants was judged likely to be a technical artifact of the sequencing pipeline. Several of the top co-occurrence clusters appeared to be linked to parvovirus B19, influenza, CMV and Epstein-Barr virus, according to a later analysis. Some IMGT-functional V segments, including TRBV6-2 and TRBV6-3, could not be distinguished by the 87-base-pair reads and were therefore excluded. The cohort was sequenced for TCR beta chains only, and without alpha or paired-chain data the features that could be detected were limited. Because counts were too low, about 17 rarely observed V segments, including chromosome 9 orphons, were excluded from the earlier analysis of some 540 of the donors. According to a later analysis, most CMV-associated TCR beta chains appeared to be HLA-restricted, and the HLA associations seemed to be driven largely by CMV exposure. Roughly uniform sequencing depth across donors was assumed in presence/absence analyses, although this assumption may not hold. Most TCR sequences were seen in very few donors, while some public TCRs were found in many individuals. In vitro tests confirmed that three of the cytomegalovirus-associated TCR beta chains recognize cytomegalovirus antigens. In a later genetic analysis, fewer N-insertions in productive TCRs were reported among donors in an Asian-associated ancestry cluster than the roughly 700-donor mean. In a later analysis, around 15,000 TCR beta sequences were associated with specific HLA alleles at a false discovery rate of 0.05. In both the original and validation cohorts, the classifier was reported to diagnose cytomegalovirus status with high specificity and sensitivity. When HLA alleles, especially DR and DQ, strongly co-occurred, TCR associations were difficult to assign to individual alleles. In a later analysis, HLA-associated TCR beta chains showed more clonal expansion and lower generation probabilities than non-associated chains that were equally common. HLA typing was unavailable for some donors at each locus, so association tests used only the typed subset. According to the authors, the approach could potentially be generalized to other disease states and immunological phenotypes. The study listed 150 to 200 TCR beta chains as associated with cytomegalovirus. For the cohort, immune exposure information was limited to CMV serostatus. Broadly in line with IMGT annotations, most TCR beta V segments showed up in productive rearrangements about 87% or about 30% of the time in an earlier analysis of 450 to 750 of the donors.

Library generation was performed with the immunoSEQ multiplex PCR assay. The multiplex PCR relied on a mix of 60 forward primers for TCR Vbeta segments and 13 reverse primers for TCR Jbeta segments. The CDR3 region of rearranged TCR beta genes was amplified from genomic DNA with a multiplex PCR assay. Amplified TCR beta libraries were sequenced as 87-base-pair reads on the Illumina HiSeq System. On the study's bioinformatics: Across the 670 or so repertoires, a later analysis counted 75 million to 90 million unique TCR beta chains, roughly 11 million of which were shared by at least two donors. To remove PCR and sequencing errors, raw reads were error-corrected and collapsed into unique sequences using a nearest-neighbor algorithm that merged closely related sequences. V, D and J gene segments were assigned by aligning CDR3 sequences to IMGT reference sequences. For a sequence to be retained, at least a six-nucleotide match to both a V gene segment and a J gene segment was required. Rearrangements were classified as productive when the CDR3 lacked stop codons and remained in frame with V and J, and all other rearrangements were classified as non-productive. Following IMGT convention, CDR3 was defined as the stretch from the second conserved V-encoded cysteine up to the conserved J-encoded phenylalanine. The earlier analysis of fewer than 750 of the donors excluded sequences that lacked an unambiguous match to a single V gene segment. An earlier analysis of around 600 of the donors classified V segments as functional when productive rearrangements were above 56.7% and as segregating when the standard deviation between donors was above 5%. A statistical classification framework was developed to diagnose cytomegalovirus status using the catalog of TCR beta chain sequences. In a later analysis, V and J genes were assigned by comparing TCR nucleotide sequences against IMGT/GENE-DB human TR gene sequences. In a later analysis, CDR3 sequences and most-parsimonious VDJ recombination scenarios were assigned using the TCRdist pipeline. In a later analysis, every TCR beta chain was defined by the combination of its CDR3 amino acid sequence and its V-gene family, and reads without a unique V-gene family were dropped. A later analysis removed 592 highly shared, low-generation-probability nucleotide sequences to deal with suspected cross-contamination and a sequencing artifact. For each public chain, a later analysis derived a clonal expansion index from normalized ranks of inferred template counts within each repertoire. Generation probabilities in a later analysis came from a VDJ recombination model fitted to out-of-frame rearrangements, and those results were checked against IGoR. In a later analysis, hypergeometric tests were used to score TCR-TCR, TCR-HLA and TCR-CMV co-occurrence, with a repertoire-size bias correction applied to TCR pairs. False discovery rates were estimated in a later analysis by permuting HLA or CMV assignments 20 times. A later analysis grouped co-occurring TCRs with DBSCAN, adding TCRdist sequence similarity when clustering within HLA-allele-positive subsets. Repertoires with fewer than 30,000 or more than 120,000 public chains, plus five repertoires with anomalous nucleotide sharing, were excluded from co-occurrence clustering. Entries here come from immuneACCESS through TCRdb and include only in-frame sequences with V and J called. Some clones fail to appear in such tables; in the studies checked, an unresolved V gene covers under half of the shortfall, and the cause of the remainder is unknown. V and J calls and clone size are as listed in that table; D and trimming were resolved from the DNA. The sample contains about 190,000 clones, roughly 77% of them found a single time. 1.6% of the sample belongs to the ten largest clones.

The cohort was made up of roughly 670 healthy bone marrow donors. Cohort members were all nominally healthy when sampled, although unrecorded immune exposures were likely present. The donor tested CMV seronegative, placing the donor among the 352 seronegative members of the cohort. A peripheral blood sample was provided by each donor, and peripheral blood mononuclear cells were used for TCR beta sequencing. The Qiagen DNeasy Blood Extraction Kit was used to extract genomic DNA from the blood cell samples. Measured from the cysteine to the phenylalanine, the CDR3 is 13 residues long. The only DNA kept is the CDR3, 39 bases in frame from the first base. The germline V gene supplies CDR1 SGHVS and CDR2 FNYEAQ. Germline trimming: 5 bases from V, 6 bases from J; junction bases outside gene matches: 6.

The chain joins TRBV7-6 to TRBJ1-2, with TRBD1 matching 7 junction bases. The sample taken for sequencing was PBMCs. This receptor was obtained from a woman aged 50 to 65 in good health and CMV-seronegative. In nucleotides, the sequence is TGTGCCAGCAGCACAGGGGAATATAATGGCTACACCTTC. Translated, this is CASSTGEYNGYTF. This CDR3, with the reference TRBV7-6 and TRBJ1-2 proteins standing in past its ends, gives the full variable domain GAGVSQSPRYKVTKRGQDVALRCDPISGHVSLYWYRQALGQGPEFLTYFNYEAQQDKSGLPNDRFSAERPEGSISTLTIQRTEQRDSAMYRCASSTGEYNGYTFGSGTRLTVV.